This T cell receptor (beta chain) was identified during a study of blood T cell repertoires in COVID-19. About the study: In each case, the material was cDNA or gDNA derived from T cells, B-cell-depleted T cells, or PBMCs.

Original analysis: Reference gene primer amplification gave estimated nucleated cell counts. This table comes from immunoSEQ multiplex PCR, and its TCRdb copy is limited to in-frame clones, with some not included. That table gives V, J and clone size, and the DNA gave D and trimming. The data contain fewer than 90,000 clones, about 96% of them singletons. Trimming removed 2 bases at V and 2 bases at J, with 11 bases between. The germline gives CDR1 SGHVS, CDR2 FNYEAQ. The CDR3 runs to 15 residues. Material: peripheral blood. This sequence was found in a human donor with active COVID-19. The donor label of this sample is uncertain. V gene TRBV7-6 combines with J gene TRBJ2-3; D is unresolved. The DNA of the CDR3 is TGTGCCAGCAGCTTACTTCACAGACCCACAGATACGCAGTATTTT. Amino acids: CASSLLHRPTDTQYF.